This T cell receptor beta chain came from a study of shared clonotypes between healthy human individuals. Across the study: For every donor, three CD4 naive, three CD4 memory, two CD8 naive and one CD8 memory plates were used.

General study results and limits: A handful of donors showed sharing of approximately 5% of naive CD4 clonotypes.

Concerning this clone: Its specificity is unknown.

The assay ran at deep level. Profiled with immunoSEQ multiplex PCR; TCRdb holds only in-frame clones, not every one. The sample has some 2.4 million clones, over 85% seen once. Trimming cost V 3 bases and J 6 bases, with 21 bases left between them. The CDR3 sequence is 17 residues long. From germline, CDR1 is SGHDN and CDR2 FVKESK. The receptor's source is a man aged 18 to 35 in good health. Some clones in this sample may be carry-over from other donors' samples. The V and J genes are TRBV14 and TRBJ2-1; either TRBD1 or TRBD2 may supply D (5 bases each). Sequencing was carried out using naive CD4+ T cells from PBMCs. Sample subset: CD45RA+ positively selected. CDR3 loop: CASSHPGTDRPSNEQFF. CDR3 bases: TGTGCCAGCAGCCATCCCGGGACCGACCGCCCCTCCAATGAGCAGTTCTTC.